This TCR beta chain is drawn from a study of regulatory T cells in long-lasting Graves disease. General study points: Exclusively peripheral blood, rather than thyroid tissue, was studied. Patients with persistent Graves' had lower TCR diversity than newly diagnosed patients. Sample size was small, which may have lowered accuracy.

Notes on this clonotype: As yet, its antigen is unknown.

V shed 7 bases and J 8 bases; nucleotides not matched to a gene: 13. The CDR3 has 14 amino acids. Germline V lookup: CDR1 SEHNR, CDR2 FQNEAQ (reference sequence). Time point denoted: persistent/refractory GD, antithyroid drugs over 5 years with positive TRAb. Researchers made the TCR library from RNA that was extracted from PBMCs. To make TCR beta libraries, researchers used iRepertoire HTBI primers and Arm-PCR of CDR3 regions. TCRdb redid the calling of the multiplex PCR reads with MiXCR, one entry per CDR3 protein. The table records roughly 490,000 distinct CDR3 sequences, roughly 23% of them present only once.

The rearrangement joins TRBV7-9 to TRBJ1-1; 7 bases line up with TRBD1. The source was peripheral blood mononuclear cells (PBMCs), collected when the disease was refractory, from a patient treated with antithyroid drugs. The sequence was collected from a female donor with Graves disease. The CDR3 nucleotides read TGTGCCAGCAACAGGGGTTCTTTTATTTCGGAAGCTTTCTTT. Its protein is CASNRGSFISEAFF. Full variable domain (remainder filled in from reference TRBV7-9 and TRBJ1-1): DTGVSQNPRHKITKRGQNVTFRCDPISEHNRLYWYRQTLGQGPEFLTYFQNEAQLEKSRLLSDRFSAERPKGSFSTLEIQRTEQGDSAMYLCASNRGSFISEAFFGQGTRLTVV.